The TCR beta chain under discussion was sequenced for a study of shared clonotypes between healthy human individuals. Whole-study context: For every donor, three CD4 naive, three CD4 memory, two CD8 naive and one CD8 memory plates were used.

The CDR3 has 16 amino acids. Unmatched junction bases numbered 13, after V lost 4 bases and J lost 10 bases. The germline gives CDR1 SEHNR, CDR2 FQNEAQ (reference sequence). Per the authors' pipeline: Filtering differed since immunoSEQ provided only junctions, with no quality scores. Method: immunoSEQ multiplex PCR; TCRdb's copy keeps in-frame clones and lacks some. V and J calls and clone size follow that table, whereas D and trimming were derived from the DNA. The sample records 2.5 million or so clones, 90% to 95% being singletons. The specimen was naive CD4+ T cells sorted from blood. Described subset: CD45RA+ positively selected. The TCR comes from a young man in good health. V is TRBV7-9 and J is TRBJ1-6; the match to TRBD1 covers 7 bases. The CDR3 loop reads CASSSSQGGITSPLHF. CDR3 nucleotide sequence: TGTGCCAGCAGCTCCTCCCAGGGGGGGATAACATCACCCCTCCACTTT. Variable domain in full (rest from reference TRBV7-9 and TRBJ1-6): DTGVSQNPRHKITKRGQNVTFRCDPISEHNRLYWYRQTLGQGPEFLTYFQNEAQLEKSRLLSDRFSAERPKGSFSTLEIQRTEQGDSAMYLCASSSSQGGITSPLHFGNGTRLTVT.